These 12 T cell receptor beta chains were sequenced from one sample in a study of T cell responses to AZD1222 COVID-19 vaccine. Only in-frame clones appear in the TCRdb table, and some are missing; sequencing was by immunoSEQ multiplex PCR. This table holds fewer than 180,000 clones, about 93% found once. The sample in question was peripheral blood, obtained on day 0 of AZD1222 vaccination. These receptor sequences come from an adult in good health.

The chain recombines TRBV27 with TRBJ1-3; TRBD1 aligns across 7 bases. The germline V gene has CDR1 MNHEY and CDR2 SMNVEV (reference sequence). The CDR3 loop spans 15 amino acids. Trimming at V came to 5 bases and at J to 2 bases, leaving 6 bases not matched to a gene. CDR3 DNA: TGTGCCAGCAGTATACAGGGGAAGCCTGGAAACACCATATATTTT. It codes for CASSIQGKPGNTIYF.

The J gene is TRBJ2-5, the V gene TRBV5-4, with a weak D call TRBD2 (5 bases). Germline lookup yields CDR1 SGHNT and CDR2 YYREEE (reference sequence). Trimming removed 0 bases at V and 6 bases at J, with 6 bases between. The CDR3 sequence is 12 residues long. The CDR3 is CASSLAGKTQYF. Written as DNA, the CDR3 is TGTGCCAGCAGCTTGGCCGGGAAGACCCAGTACTTC.

The rearrangement uses TRBV5-1 and TRBJ1-2; D not resolved. This CDR3 spans 14 amino acids. Trimming shortened V by 0 bases and J by 0 bases, and 6 bases separated the two germline ends. Germline V gene lookup returns CDR1 SGHRS and CDR2 YFSETQ. Here the CDR3 reads CASSLDQTNYGYTF. CDR3 DNA sequence: TGCGCCAGCAGCTTGGACCAGACTAACTATGGCTACACCTTC.

This clone was counted a single time. The CDR3 is CASSLVPQGIYGYTF. Written as DNA, the CDR3 is TGTGCCAGCAGTTTAGTCCCCCAGGGTATCTATGGCTACACCTTC. This rearrangement joins TRBV27 to TRBJ1-2, with D possibly TRBD1 on 5 matching bases. The V gene lost 2 bases and the J gene lost 4 bases, with 14 bases spanning the gap. Germline V gives CDR1 MNHEY, CDR2 SMNVEV (reference sequence). This CDR3 has 15 amino acids.

J is TRBJ1-1 and V is TRBV6-6, with 8 bases lining up with TRBD1. CDR1 MNHNY and CDR2 SVGAGI come from the germline V gene (reference sequence). The CDR3 runs to 13 residues. Germline trimming cut 6 bases from V and 2 bases from J; bases unmatched to any gene: 2. CDR3 region: CASSGQGNTEAFF. CDR3 nucleotide sequence: TGTGCCAGCAGCGGACAGGGCAACACTGAAGCTTTCTTT.

The V and J genes are TRBV5-8 and TRBJ1-5, with unresolved D. CDR3 length equals 15 residues. The V end lost 0 bases, the J end lost 7 bases, and 14 bases lay between the germline ends. The germline gives CDR1 SGHTS, CDR2 YDEGEE. CDR3 DNA: TGTGCCAGCAGCTTGGTCGGTTTGGGTACCCAGCCCCAGCATTTT. Its protein is CASSLVGLGTQPQHF.

This chain links TRBV6-5 with TRBJ2-2; D remains unclear. Germline V CDR1 and CDR2: MNHEY, SVGAGI. The CDR3 runs 15 residues. Trimming took off 2 bases at V and 3 bases at J, with 10 bases between the two ends. The CDR3 loop is CASSYVAEHTGELFF. CDR3 sequence (DNA): TGTGCCAGCAGTTACGTGGCAGAACACACCGGGGAGCTGTTTTTT.

The J gene is TRBJ2-4, the V gene TRBV4-1; 13 bases agree with TRBD2. The CDR3 length is 17 residues. V lost 4 bases, J lost 10 bases, and 13 bases stayed unmatched. Germline V gives CDR1 MGHRA, CDR2 YSYEKL. CDR3 region: CASSPRLAGGWGGIQYF. In nucleotides, the CDR3 is TGCGCCAGCAGCCCGCGACTAGCGGGAGGTTGGGGGGGGATTCAGTACTTC.

The chain employs TRBV28 and TRBJ1-6; 8 nucleotides line up with TRBD1. CDR1 is MDHEN and CDR2 is SYDVKM in the germline V gene. The ends lost 5 bases at V and 7 bases at J; junction bases unmatched: 10. The CDR3 has 16 amino acids. CDR3 amino acids: CASSPRGTGVNSPLHF. CDR3 bases: TGTGCCAGCAGTCCACGAGGGACAGGAGTCAATTCACCCCTCCACTTT.

The chain combines TRBV5-6 with TRBJ1-1; D remains unclear. V lost 4 bases, J lost 0 bases, and 7 bases lay in between. Germline CDR1 and CDR2: SGHDT and YYEEEE. This CDR3 comprises 13 residues. The CDR3 nucleotides are TGTGCCAGCAGCACCCTAATGAACACTGAAGCTTTCTTT. Translation gives CASSTLMNTEAFF.

The chain recombines TRBV5-4 with TRBJ2-3; no reliable D call. Per germline, CDR1 SGHNT and CDR2 YYREEE (reference sequence). The CDR3 contains 13 residues. The V end lost 6 bases, the J end lost 3 bases, and 11 bases lay between the germline ends. CDR3 residues: CASTTAQTDTQYF. In nucleotides, the CDR3 is TGTGCCAGCACCACGGCACAAACAGATACGCAGTATTTT.

V is TRBV6-5 and J is TRBJ1-6; D remains ambiguous. The CDR3 loop spans 14 amino acids. Germline CDR1 is MNHEY and CDR2 is SVGAGI. The V end lost 8 bases, the J end lost 4 bases, and 12 bases lay between the germline ends. The CDR3 region has the DNA TGTGCCAGCTTGACCCGGGAATATAATTCACCCCTCCACTTT. This codes for CASLTREYNSPLHF.